Shown below are 24 T cell receptor beta chains from a single sample sequenced in a study of T cells in localized non-small cell lung cancer. Sequencing used immunoSEQ multiplex PCR; TCRdb keeps in-frame clones, though not all of them. The table shows over 10,000 clones, with 85% occurring only once. This specimen consisted of peripheral blood, obtained before any cancer treatment. The receptors originated from a male donor aged 60 or over with stage I lung adenocarcinoma.

The rearrangement links TRBV29-1 to TRBJ2-7; D is tentatively TRBD1 or TRBD2 (5 bases each). V was cut by 5 bases and J by 5 bases, with 16 bases left in between. CDR1 and CDR2 from the germline V gene are SQVTM and ANQGSEA. This CDR3 has 13 residues. The chain's CDR3 is CSVSGTYADEQYF. The CDR3 nucleotides read TGCAGCGTTTCCGGGACGTACGCGGACGAGCAGTACTTC.

The V gene is TRBV7-8, the J gene TRBJ1-4; D possibly corresponds to TRBD1 (5 bases). The germline V gene encodes CDR1 SGHVS and CDR2 FQNEAQ. This CDR3 comprises 12 residues. Here the CDR3 DNA reads TGTGCTACCCGGGGGGCTAATGAAAAACTGTTTTTT. It encodes CATRGANEKLFF.

The rearrangement uses TRBV5-1 and TRBJ1-5, with TRBD1 as a possible D gene (5 bases). This CDR3 has 15 residues. The V gene lost 3 bases and the J gene lost 5 bases, with 15 bases spanning the gap. Germline CDR1 is SGHRS and CDR2 is YFSETQ. The CDR3 protein is CASSSGPVGDQPQHF. In DNA, the CDR3 is TGCGCCAGCAGCTCGGGACCCGTGGGCGATCAGCCCCAGCATTTT. Combining the CDR3 with reference TRBV5-1 and TRBJ1-5 gives the whole variable domain KAGVTQTPRYLIKTRGQQVTLSCSPISGHRSVSWYQQTPGQGLQFLFEYFSETQRNKGNFPGRFSGRQFSNSRSEMNVSTLELGDSALYLCASSSGPVGDQPQHFGDGTRLSIL.

The chain is built from TRBV6-1 and TRBJ2-3; 10 bases are a match to TRBD2. The CDR3 is made up of 15 amino acids. V was pared by 7 bases and J by 1 base, with 5 bases of the junction left unmatched. Germline V lookup: CDR1 MNHNS, CDR2 SASEGT. CDR3 sequence reads: CASMTGTSGTDTQYF. The DNA for the CDR3 is TGTGCCAGCATGACCGGGACTAGCGGCACAGATACGCAGTATTTT.

The chain has TRBV4-3 and TRBJ1-2; D not certain. V lost 2 bases to trimming and J lost 4 bases, with 11 bases between them. Germline CDR1 and CDR2: LGHNA and YSLEER. There are 14 residues in the CDR3. CDR3 region: CASSQTGAPYGYTF. The CDR3 bases are TGCGCCAGCAGCCAAACGGGTGCCCCCTATGGCTACACCTTC.

The chain joins TRBV27 to TRBJ1-1; D is perhaps TRBD1 (6 bases). CDR3 size: 16 residues. CDR1 MNHEY and CDR2 SMNVEV come from the germline V gene (reference sequence). Trimming left V 2 bases short and J 0 bases short, with 13 bases between. Here the CDR3 DNA reads TGTGCCAGCAGTTTAAGATTGACAGGCCTGAACACTGAAGCTTTCTTT. Translating gives CASSLRLTGLNTEAFF.

V usage is TRBV9 and J usage is TRBJ1-5, with no clear D. CDR1 SGDLS and CDR2 YYNGEE come from the germline V gene. The CDR3 runs to 15 residues. The V and J ends lost 3 bases and 6 bases respectively, with 16 bases between them. The CDR3 reads CASSDSVRAGQPQHF. CDR3 DNA sequence: TGTGCCAGCAGCGATTCAGTAAGGGCGGGTCAGCCCCAGCATTTT.

The chain uses TRBV5-1 and TRBJ1-3; D uncertain. Germline loops: CDR1 SGHRS, CDR2 YFSETQ. The CDR3 runs to 15 residues. V was cut by 0 bases and J by 3 bases, with 10 bases left in between. Here the CDR3 reads CASSLGALYGNTIYF. The CDR3 DNA sequence: TGCGCCAGCAGCTTGGGGGCCCTTTATGGAAACACCATATATTTT.

This clone was seen a handful of times. The chain has TRBV19 and TRBJ1-4; D is uncertain. This CDR3 has 14 amino acids. V lost 5 bases and J lost 7, with 14 bases in between. The V gene's germline CDR1 is LNHDA and CDR2 SQIVND (reference sequence). CDR3 in amino acids: CASSDIGPSEKLFF. The CDR3, as DNA: TGTGCCAGTAGTGATATAGGGCCAAGTGAAAAACTGTTTTTT.

J is TRBJ2-7 and V is TRBV7-2; 11 bases map to TRBD2. The CDR3 has 14 amino acids. The germline V gene has CDR1 SGHTA and CDR2 FQGNSA. V was clipped by 5 bases and J by 4 bases; unmatched bases: 4. DNA of the CDR3: TGTGCCAGCAGCGGGGGGACTAGCGGATACGAGCAGTACTTC. Translation gives CASSGGTSGYEQYF.

As concerns this clone: Other DNA sequences in this specimen translate into the identical CDR3. The gene calls are TRBV7-2 and TRBJ2-5, with D perhaps matching TRBD1 (5 bases). The CDR3 loop spans 13 amino acids. Germline V gives CDR1 SGHTA, CDR2 FQGNSA. V lost 5 bases and J lost 5, with 12 bases in between. In DNA, the CDR3 is TGTGCCAGCAGCAGAAGGGGTCGGGAGACCCAGTACTTC. This translates into CASSRRGRETQYF.

The chain couples TRBV27 to TRBJ1-3; 7 bases match TRBD1. With V trimmed by 4 bases and J by 10 bases, 10 bases remained unmatched. The V gene's germline CDR1 is MNHEY and CDR2 SMNVEV (reference sequence). This CDR3 has 14 amino acids. CDR3: CASSSLPDRATIYF. The CDR3 DNA reads as TGTGCCAGCAGTTCGCTCCCCGACAGGGCAACCATATATTTT.

This clone was counted once. V usage is TRBV4-2 and J usage is TRBJ2-1, with 11 bases matching TRBD2. CDR3 length equals 15 residues. J lost 3 bases, V lost 4 bases, and 2 bases had no gene match. Germline CDR1 reads LGHNA; CDR2 reads YNFKEQ. CDR3 in amino acids: CASSPLAGDYNEQFF. The CDR3 DNA reads as TGTGCCAGCAGCCCACTAGCGGGGGACTACAATGAGCAGTTCTTC.

V is TRBV7-9 and J is TRBJ1-5, with TRBD1 as a possible D gene (5 bases). CDR3 size: 12 residues. V was cut by 3 bases and J by 5 bases, with 5 bases left in between. In germline, CDR1 is SEHNR, CDR2 FQNEAQ (reference sequence). CDR3 in amino acids: CASSLGDQPQHF. The CDR3 DNA is TGTGCCAGCAGCTTGGGGGATCAGCCCCAGCATTTT.

This clone appeared once. The chain links TRBV7-9 to TRBJ1-2, with D possibly matching TRBD1 (5 bases). This CDR3 contains 15 residues. Germline V gene data show CDR1 as SEHNR and CDR2 as FQNEAQ (reference sequence). V was shortened by 0 bases and J by 1 base, with 9 bases between the two germline ends. The CDR3 coding sequence is TGTGCCAGCAGCTTAGCGGGGCAGGGTAACTATGGCTACACCTTC. As protein: CASSLAGQGNYGYTF.

V usage is TRBV27 and J usage is TRBJ1-1, with a possible D match to TRBD1 (5 bases). The CDR3 loop spans 16 amino acids. The V and J ends lost 5 bases and 1 base respectively, with 17 bases between them. Germline loops: CDR1 MNHEY, CDR2 SMNVEV (reference sequence). DNA for the CDR3: TGTGCCAGCAGTATTCAGGGTTTTTACAGGAACACTGAAGCTTTCTTT. Translation gives CASSIQGFYRNTEAFF.

The chain is built from TRBV10-3 and TRBJ1-3; 7 bases map to TRBD1. Unmatched junction bases numbered 5, after V lost 9 bases and J lost 0 bases. Germline CDR1 and CDR2: ENHRY and SYGVKD. CDR3 size: 14 residues. CDR3 DNA: TGTGCCATGGGACAGCGGGACTCTGGAAACACCATATATTTT. Translation: CAMGQRDSGNTIYF.

The chain carries TRBV6-5 and TRBJ1-1, with D hard to call. Germline V gene sequence: CDR1 MNHEY, CDR2 SVGAGI. V lost 0 bases and J 3 bases, leaving 11 bases between the germline ends. The CDR3 has 15 amino acids. DNA for the CDR3: TGTGCCAGCAGTTACTCGCCTCTCAGTCACACTGAAGCTTTCTTT. Translating it yields CASSYSPLSHTEAFF.

This chain connects TRBV10-3 to TRBJ2-5, with 14 positions matching TRBD2. Germline trimming cut 3 bases from V and 7 bases from J; bases unmatched to any gene: 7. The CDR3 is made up of 16 amino acids. Per germline, CDR1 ENHRY and CDR2 SYGVKD. The CDR3, as DNA: TGTGCCATCAGTGACCCCGGACTAGCGGGGGGAGGGACCCAGTACTTC. Protein sequence: CAISDPGLAGGGTQYF.

This chain connects TRBV28 to TRBJ1-5; D remains unclear. In germline, CDR1 is MDHEN, CDR2 SYDVKM. The ends were cut back, 3 bases at V and 5 bases at J, with 2 bases in the middle. This CDR3 region has 11 residues. The CDR3 bases are TGTGCCAGCAGTTTCGATCAGCCCCAGCATTTT. It encodes CASSFDQPQHF.

The chain joins TRBV5-1 to TRBJ2-3, with TRBD1 as a possible D gene (5 bases). Germline V gene data show CDR1 as SGHRS and CDR2 as YFSETQ. Deletions cut 0 bases from V and 2 bases from J, with 10 bases between. CDR3 length: 15 amino acids. In nucleotides, the CDR3 is TGCGCCAGCAGCTTGGCGGCAGGGCCCACAGATACGCAGTATTTT. Translating it yields CASSLAAGPTDTQYF. Together with reference TRBV5-1 and TRBJ2-3, the CDR3 gives the full variable domain: KAGVTQTPRYLIKTRGQQVTLSCSPISGHRSVSWYQQTPGQGLQFLFEYFSETQRNKGNFPGRFSGRQFSNSRSEMNVSTLELGDSALYLCASSLAAGPTDTQYFGPGTRLTVL.

V is TRBV4-3 and J is TRBJ1-1; perhaps TRBD1 as D (5 bases). From germline, CDR1 is LGHNA and CDR2 YSLEER. The V and J ends lost 6 bases and 1 base respectively, with 9 bases between them. The CDR3 spans 13 residues. This CDR3 is CASRDRPNTEAFF. CDR3 nucleotides: TGCGCCAGCAGAGACAGACCGAACACTGAAGCTTTCTTT.

This chain connects TRBV5-4 to TRBJ2-2; a weak D match, TRBD2 (7 bases). The CDR3 covers 16 residues. CDR1 and CDR2 (germline): SGHNT, YYREEE (reference sequence). The V end lost 4 bases, the J end lost 6 bases, and 19 bases lay between the germline ends. CDR3 DNA: TGTGCCAGCAGCGGCGGGGGCAGGGCGGGATCCGGGGAGCTGTTTTTT. It is translated as CASSGGGRAGSGELFF.

This clone was counted between two and nine times. The gene calls are TRBV6-6 and TRBJ2-1, with TRBD1 as a possible D gene (6 bases). V was pared by 10 bases and J by 6 bases, with 16 bases between. CDR3 length equals 13 residues. CDR1 is MNHNY and CDR2 is SVGAGI in the germline V gene (reference sequence). In nucleotides, the CDR3 is TGTGCCACCTCATCAGGCAGGGGCAATGAGCAGTTCTTC. Its translation is CATSSGRGNEQFF.